The subject of this entry is one T cell receptor (beta chain). This specimen belongs to a study of blood T cell repertoires in COVID-19. For the study at large: Some COVID-19 samples were acute and others convalescent; all came from the United States, Italy and Spain. Sample material is recorded as cDNA or gDNA derived from T cells, B-cell-depleted T cells, or PBMCs.

CDR3 size: 16 residues. The V segment lost 3 bases and the J segment 9 bases; nucleotides outside the gene matches: 12. Germline V gene sequence: CDR1 MDHEN, CDR2 SYDVKM. As originally analysed: From reference gene primer amplification, estimates of nucleated cell counts were derived. The assay was immunoSEQ multiplex PCR, and TCRdb's table has in-frame clones only and misses some. V, J and clone size derive from that table, while D and trimming were established from the DNA sequence. The data contain roughly 110,000 clones, nearly 90% of them singletons. V gene TRBV28 combines with J gene TRBJ2-2, with 8 nucleotides matching TRBD2. Sample: peripheral blood. The receptor comes from a woman in her 70s who had recovered from COVID-19. This CDR3 reads CASSFGGSGAARELFF. The CDR3 DNA reads as TGTGCCAGCAGTTTCGGCGGTAGCGGGGCCGCCCGGGAGCTGTTTTTT. Together with reference TRBV28 and TRBJ2-2, the CDR3 gives the full variable domain: DVKVTQSSRYLVKRTGEKVFLECVQDMDHENMFWYRQDPGLGLRLIYFSYDVKMKEKGDIPEGYSVSREKKERFSLILESASTNQTSMYLCASSFGGSGAARELFFGEGSRLTVL.